Sequencing of this T cell receptor (beta chain) was carried out in a study of T cell responses to AZD1222 COVID-19 vaccine. Investigators merged groups given second doses at roughly 4 or roughly 12 weeks. As regards this clone: Its cognate antigen is unknown.

Findings and caveats of the study: Clonal diversity was possibly underestimated, and white British individuals and females predominated among donors.

Only in-frame clones appear in the TCRdb table, and some are missing; sequencing was by immunoSEQ multiplex PCR. The sample has approximately 18,000 clones, more than 70% seen once. In germline, CDR1 is MNHEY, CDR2 SVGAGI. The CDR3 spans 13 residues. Trimming took 2 bases from V and 6 from J, leaving 8 bases between them. This sequence was found in an adult who received the AZD1222 COVID-19 vaccine. The source material was peripheral blood, sampled 28 days after the second AZD1222 dose. The chain is built from TRBV6-5 and TRBJ1-5; no reliable D call. CDR3 sequence: CASSYGQFQPQHF. The CDR3 region has the DNA TGTGCCAGCAGTTACGGGCAGTTTCAGCCCCAGCATTTT.